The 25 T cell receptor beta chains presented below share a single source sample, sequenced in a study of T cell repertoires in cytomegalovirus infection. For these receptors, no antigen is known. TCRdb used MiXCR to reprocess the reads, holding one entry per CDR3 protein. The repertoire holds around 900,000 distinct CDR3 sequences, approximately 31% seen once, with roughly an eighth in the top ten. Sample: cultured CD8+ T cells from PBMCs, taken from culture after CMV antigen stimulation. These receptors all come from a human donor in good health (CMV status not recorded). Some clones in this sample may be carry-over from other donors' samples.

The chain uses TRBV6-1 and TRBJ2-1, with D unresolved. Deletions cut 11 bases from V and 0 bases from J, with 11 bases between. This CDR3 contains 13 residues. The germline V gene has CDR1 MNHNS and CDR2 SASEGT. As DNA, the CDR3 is TGTGCCGCAGTGACAAGCTCCTACAATGAGCAGTTCTTC. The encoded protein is CAAVTSSYNEQFF.

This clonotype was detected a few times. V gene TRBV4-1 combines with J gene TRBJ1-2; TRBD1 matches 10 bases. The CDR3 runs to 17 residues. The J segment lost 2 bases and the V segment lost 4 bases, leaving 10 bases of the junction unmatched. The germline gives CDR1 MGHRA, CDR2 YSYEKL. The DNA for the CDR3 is TGCGCCAGCAGCCCCCCGGGACAGGGGATACTAAACTATGGCTACACCTTC. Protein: CASSPPGQGILNYGYTF.

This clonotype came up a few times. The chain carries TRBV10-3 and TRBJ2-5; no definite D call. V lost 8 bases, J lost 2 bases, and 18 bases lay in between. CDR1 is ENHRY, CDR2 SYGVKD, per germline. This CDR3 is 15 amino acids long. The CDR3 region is CAISQEKEVQETQYF. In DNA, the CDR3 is TGTGCCATCTCTCAGGAGAAAGAGGTACAAGAGACCCAGTACTTC.

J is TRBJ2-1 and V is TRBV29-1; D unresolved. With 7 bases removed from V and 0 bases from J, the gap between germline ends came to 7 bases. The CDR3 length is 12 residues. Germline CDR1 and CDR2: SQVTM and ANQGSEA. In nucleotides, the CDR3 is TGCAGCGGGATTAGCTCCTACAATGAGCAGTTCTTC. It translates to CSGISSYNEQFF.

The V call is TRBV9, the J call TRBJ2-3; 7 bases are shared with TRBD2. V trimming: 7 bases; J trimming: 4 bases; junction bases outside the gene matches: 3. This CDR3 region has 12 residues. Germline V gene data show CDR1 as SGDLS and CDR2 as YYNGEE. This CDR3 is CASGGGADTQYF. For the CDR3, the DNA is TGTGCCAGCGGGGGGGGAGCAGATACGCAGTATTTT.

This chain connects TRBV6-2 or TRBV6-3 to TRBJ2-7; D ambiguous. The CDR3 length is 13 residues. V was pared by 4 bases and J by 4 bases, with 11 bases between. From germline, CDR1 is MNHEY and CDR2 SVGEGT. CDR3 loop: CASSSKPFYEQYV. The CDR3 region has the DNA TGTGCCAGCAGTTCTAAACCATTTTACGAGCAGTACGTC.

The CDR3 DNA reads TGTGCCAGCAGCTTGTTCGGGACTCGGGATGAAAAACTGTTTTTT. Translated, it gives CASSLFGTRDEKLFF. The genes are TRBV7-4 and TRBJ1-4, with D tentatively TRBD1 (5 bases). This CDR3 is 15 amino acids long. The germline gives CDR1 SGHVT, CDR2 SQSDAQ. Between the trimmed V and J ends, which lost 3 bases and 6 bases, there was a span of 14 bases.

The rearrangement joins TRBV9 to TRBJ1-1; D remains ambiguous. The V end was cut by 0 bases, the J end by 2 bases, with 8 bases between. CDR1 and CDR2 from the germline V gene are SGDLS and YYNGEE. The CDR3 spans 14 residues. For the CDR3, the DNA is TGTGCCAGCAGCGTAGCTTCGGGAAACACTGAAGCTTTCTTT. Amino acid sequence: CASSVASGNTEAFF.

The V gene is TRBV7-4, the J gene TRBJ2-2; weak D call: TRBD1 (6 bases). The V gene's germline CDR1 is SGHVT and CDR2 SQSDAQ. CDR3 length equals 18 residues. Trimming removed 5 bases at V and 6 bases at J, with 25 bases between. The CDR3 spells CASSTRQEGGPPAGELFF. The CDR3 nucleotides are TGTGCCAGCAGCACCAGACAGGAAGGTGGACCACCAGCCGGGGAGCTGTTTTTT.

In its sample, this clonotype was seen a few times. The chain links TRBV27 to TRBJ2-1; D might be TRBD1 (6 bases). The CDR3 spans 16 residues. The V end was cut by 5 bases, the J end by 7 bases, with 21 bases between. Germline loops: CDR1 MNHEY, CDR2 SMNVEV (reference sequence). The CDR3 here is CASSLSWGPRRNEQFF. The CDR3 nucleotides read TGTGCCAGCAGTCTTTCTTGGGGGCCCCGGCGGAATGAGCAGTTCTTC.

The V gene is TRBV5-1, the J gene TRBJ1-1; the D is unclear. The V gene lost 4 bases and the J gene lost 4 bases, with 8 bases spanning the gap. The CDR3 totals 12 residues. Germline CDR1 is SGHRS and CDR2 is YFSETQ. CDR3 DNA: TGCGCCAGCAGCGGGGAAAGCACTGAAGCTTTCTTT. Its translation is CASSGESTEAFF.

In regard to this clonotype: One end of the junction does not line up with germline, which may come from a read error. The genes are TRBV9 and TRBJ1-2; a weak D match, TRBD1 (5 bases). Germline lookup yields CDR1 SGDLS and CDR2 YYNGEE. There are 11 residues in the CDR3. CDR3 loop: CASSVARGHSF. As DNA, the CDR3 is TGTGCCAGCAGCGTAGCCCGGGGCCATTCCTTC.

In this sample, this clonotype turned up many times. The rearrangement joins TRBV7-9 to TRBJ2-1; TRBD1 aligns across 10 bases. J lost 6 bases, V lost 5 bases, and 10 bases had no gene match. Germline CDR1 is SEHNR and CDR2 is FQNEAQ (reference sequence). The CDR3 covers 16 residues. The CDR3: CASSETGTGVTNEQFF. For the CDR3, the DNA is TGTGCCAGCAGCGAAACCGGGACAGGGGTGACCAATGAGCAGTTCTTC.

The CDR3 loop is CASGLGDSSQETQYF. DNA of the CDR3: TGTGCTAGTGGTTTGGGGGACAGCTCCCAAGAGACCCAGTACTTC. The J gene is TRBJ2-5, the V gene TRBV12-5, with TRBD1 identical over 7 bases. Germline V gives CDR1 LGHNT, CDR2 FRNRAP. The V and J ends lost 1 base and 1 base, in that order; junction bases with no gene match: 3. The length of the CDR3 is 15 residues.

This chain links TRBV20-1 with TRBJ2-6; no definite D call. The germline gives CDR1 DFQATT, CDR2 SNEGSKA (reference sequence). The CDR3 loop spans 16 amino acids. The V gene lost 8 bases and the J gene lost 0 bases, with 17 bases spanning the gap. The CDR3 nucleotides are TGCAGTCATCCCTGGACGCGGCCCTCTGGGGCCAACGTCCTGACTTTC. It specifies CSHPWTRPSGANVLTF.

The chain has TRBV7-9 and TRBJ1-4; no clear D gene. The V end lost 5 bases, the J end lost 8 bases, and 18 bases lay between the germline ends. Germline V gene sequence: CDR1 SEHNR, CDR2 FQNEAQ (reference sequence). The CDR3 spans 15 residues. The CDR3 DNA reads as TGTGCCAGCAGCGGGCAGAGGATCGAACGGGAAAAACTGTTTTTT. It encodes CASSGQRIEREKLFF.

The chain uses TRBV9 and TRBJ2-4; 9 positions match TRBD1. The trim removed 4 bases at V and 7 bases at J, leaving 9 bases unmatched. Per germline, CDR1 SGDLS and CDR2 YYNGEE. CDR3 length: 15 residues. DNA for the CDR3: TGTGCCAGCAGCAGGACCGGGACAGGGACGAACATTCAGTACTTC. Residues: CASSRTGTGTNIQYF.

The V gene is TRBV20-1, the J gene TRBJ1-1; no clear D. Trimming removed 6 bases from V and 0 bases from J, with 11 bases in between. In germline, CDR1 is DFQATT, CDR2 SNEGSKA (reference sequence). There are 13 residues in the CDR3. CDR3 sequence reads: CSAADEMNTEAFF. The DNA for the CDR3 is TGCAGTGCCGCGGACGAAATGAACACTGAAGCTTTCTTT.

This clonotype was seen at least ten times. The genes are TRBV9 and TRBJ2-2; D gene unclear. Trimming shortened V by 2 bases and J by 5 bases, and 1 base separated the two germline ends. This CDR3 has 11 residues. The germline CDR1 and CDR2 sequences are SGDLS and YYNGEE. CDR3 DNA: TGTGCCAGCAGCGTTACCGGGGAGCTGTTTTTT. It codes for CASSVTGELFF.

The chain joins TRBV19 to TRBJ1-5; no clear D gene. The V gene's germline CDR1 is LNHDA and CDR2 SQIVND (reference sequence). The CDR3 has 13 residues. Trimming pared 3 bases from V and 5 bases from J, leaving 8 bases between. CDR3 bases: TGTGCCAGTAGTATTGGGGAGTATCAGCCCCAGCATTTT. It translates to CASSIGEYQPQHF. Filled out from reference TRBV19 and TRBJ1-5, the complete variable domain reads DGGITQSPKYLFRKEGQNVTLSCEQNLNHDAMYWYRQDPGQGLRLIYYSQIVNDFQKGDIAEGYSVSREKKESFPLTVTSAQKNPTAFYLCASSIGEYQPQHFGDGTRLSIL.

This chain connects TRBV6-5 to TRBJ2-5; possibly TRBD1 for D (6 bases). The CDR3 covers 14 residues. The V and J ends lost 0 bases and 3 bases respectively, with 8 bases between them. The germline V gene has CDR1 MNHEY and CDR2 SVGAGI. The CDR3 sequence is CASSYSWTEETQYF. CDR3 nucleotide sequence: TGTGCCAGCAGTTACTCCTGGACAGAAGAGACCCAGTACTTC.

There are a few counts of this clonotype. CDR3 residues: CAIGGGVNTEAFF. CDR3 bases: TGTGCCATCGGAGGAGGGGTGAACACTGAAGCTTTCTTT. This chain links TRBV7-6 with TRBJ1-1; a weak D match, TRBD1 (5 bases). The germline gives CDR1 SGHVS, CDR2 FNYEAQ. V lost 10 bases and J 0 bases, leaving 12 bases between the germline ends. The CDR3 contains 13 residues.

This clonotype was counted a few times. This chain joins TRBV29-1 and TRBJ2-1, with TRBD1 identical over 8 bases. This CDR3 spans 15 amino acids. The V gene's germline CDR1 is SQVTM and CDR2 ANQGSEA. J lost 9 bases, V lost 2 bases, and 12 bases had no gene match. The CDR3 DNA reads TGCAGCGTTGAAAGGGGGCAGGGGGCTTTCGGTGAGCAGTTCTTC. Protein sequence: CSVERGQGAFGEQFF.

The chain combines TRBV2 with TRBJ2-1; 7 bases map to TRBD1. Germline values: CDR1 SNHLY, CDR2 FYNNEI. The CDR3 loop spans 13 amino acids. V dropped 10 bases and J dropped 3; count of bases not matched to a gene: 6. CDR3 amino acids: CATHGDSYNEQFF. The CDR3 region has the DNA TGTGCCACCCATGGGGACAGCTACAATGAGCAGTTCTTC.

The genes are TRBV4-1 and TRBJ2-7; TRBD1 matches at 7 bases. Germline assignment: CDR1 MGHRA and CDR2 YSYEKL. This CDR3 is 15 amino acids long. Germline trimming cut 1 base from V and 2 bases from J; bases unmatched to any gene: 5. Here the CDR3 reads CASSQVDREAYEQYF. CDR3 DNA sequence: TGCGCCAGCAGCCAAGTAGACAGGGAAGCCTACGAGCAGTACTTC.